Listed below are T cell receptor beta chains from one sample, sequenced in a study of Ad26.COV2.S vaccination and SARS-CoV-2 variants. Only in-frame clones appear in the TCRdb table, and some are missing; sequencing was by immunoSEQ multiplex PCR. The table shows 500,000 or so clones, with roughly 89% occurring only once. The starting material was peripheral blood, obtained in a trial of Ad26.COV2.S vaccine versus placebo. The receptor set was obtained from a person aged 18-65 years who received the Ad26.COV2.S COVID-19 vaccine or a placebo. CDR3s include the opening cysteine and the closing phenylalanine or tryptophan. D genes are given only for firm matches. Expanded clones get a size class; other rows say once, few or many, or leave the size out.

TRBV5-1	TRBD1	.	TRBJ1-2	CASSMTGTGAGYTF	TGCGCCAGCAGCATGACCGGGACAGGGGCTGGCTACACCTTC
TRBV5-1	.	.	TRBJ2-7	CASSPVGGSYEQYF	TGCGCCAGCAGCCCGGTTGGGGGTTCTTACGAGCAGTACTTC
TRBV19	.	.	TRBJ1-1	CASRVRNRNTEAFF	TGTGCCAGTAGGGTCCGCAACAGGAACACTGAAGCTTTCTTT
TRBV18	.	once	TRBJ1-4	CASSPGPPSTNEKLFF	TGTGCCAGCTCACCAGGGCCGCCTTCAACTAATGAAAAACTGTTTTTT
TRBV5-1	TRBD2	.	TRBJ2-2	CASSLPGLARGTGELFF	TGCGCCAGCAGCTTACCCGGACTAGCGAGAGGTACCGGGGAGCTGTTTTTT
TRBV30	.	.	TRBJ1-4	CAWSLESWEKLFF	TGTGCCTGGAGTTTGGAAAGTTGGGAAAAACTGTTTTTT
TRBV6-5	.	.	TRBJ2-3	CASRSDYGADTQYF	TGTGCCAGCAGGTCCGACTATGGGGCAGATACGCAGTATTTT
TRBV9	TRBD2	.	TRBJ2-3	CASSVVAGGSDTQYF	TGTGCCAGCAGCGTAGTAGCGGGAGGTTCAGATACGCAGTATTTT
TRBV11-1	.	.	TRBJ1-2	CASSPSPLKANGYTF	TGTGCCAGCAGCCCCTCCCCGCTCAAAGCCAATGGCTACACCTTC
TRBV11-2	TRBD2	once	TRBJ2-2	CASKLTGLAGESTGELFF	TGTGCCAGCAAACTTACGGGACTAGCGGGAGAAAGCACCGGGGAGCTGTTTTTT
TRBV7-9	.	few	TRBJ2-3	CASSHSSSTDTQYF	TGTGCCAGCAGCCACTCATCTAGCACAGATACGCAGTATTTT
TRBV4-3	TRBD2	.	TRBJ2-1	CASSLDWAGEKDEQFF	TGCGCCAGCAGCTTAGACTGGGCGGGAGAAAAAGATGAGCAGTTCTTC
TRBV3-1/TRBV3-2	.	.	TRBJ1-1	CASSQDLDSLMNTEAFF	TGTGCCAGCAGCCAAGATCTGGACAGTCTCATGAACACTGAAGCTTTCTTT
TRBV4-3	.	.	TRBJ1-4	CASSPRRGEKLFF	TGCGCCAGCAGCCCAAGGCGCGGTGAAAAACTGTTTTTT
TRBV27	.	once	TRBJ1-1	CASRPRQNTEAFF	TGTGCCAGCAGGCCACGACAGAACACTGAAGCTTTCTTT
TRBV7-2	.	few	TRBJ1-2	CASSPSGINYGYTF	TGTGCCAGCAGCCCTTCCGGGATAAACTATGGCTACACCTTC